This entry lists 30 T cell receptor beta chains sequenced from one sample in a study of response to subunit inactivated influenza vaccine (dated by TCRdb to the late 2010s). Receptor amplification or capture employed RT-PCR. The sequencing machine was an Illumina HiSeq 2500. TCRdb reprocessing: public reads trimmed at Q25 with fastp, clones called with MiXCR, in-frame beta chains kept. Each entry is one CDR3 protein sequence, shown with its most common DNA and genes. The sample table shows about 520,000 distinct CDR3 sequences, and approximately 7.3% are seen once. The ten largest account for around 14% of the sample. The sample here was PBMCs from blood, taken about 24 months after vaccination. These receptors all stem from a man aged 50-75 years who received an inactivated influenza vaccine. Donor details come from another sample of the same person, matched by shared clones.

The V call is TRBV7-8, the J call TRBJ2-1; 9 nucleotides agree with TRBD2. V was clipped by 5 bases and J by 4 bases; unmatched bases: 6. Germline CDR1 reads SGHVS; CDR2 reads FQNEAQ. The length of the CDR3 is 15 residues. CDR3 in DNA: TGTGCCAGCAGCCGAAAGCGGGGGGTATACAATGAGCAGTTCTTC. This encodes CASSRKRGVYNEQFF.

In this sample, this clonotype turned up a few times. The chain carries TRBV7-2 and TRBJ2-3; 9 bases align to TRBD1. The CDR3 extends over 15 amino acids. Germline V CDR1 and CDR2: SGHTA, FQGNSA. V shed 5 bases, J shed 4 bases, and the junction held 7 bases outside the gene matches. As DNA, the CDR3 is TGTGCCAGCAGCATACAGGGGGCGAGGGCAGATACGCAGTATTTT. As protein: CASSIQGARADTQYF.

The gene calls are TRBV10-3 and TRBJ1-1; D gene ambiguous. Trimming removed 0 bases from V and 8 bases from J, with 13 bases in between. Germline CDR1 ENHRY, CDR2 SYGVKD. The CDR3 runs to 14 residues. The CDR3 nucleotides read TGTGCCATCAGTGAGTCGGTTGGTCCCGAGGAAGCTTTCTTT. Its protein is CAISESVGPEEAFF.

V is TRBV6-1 and J is TRBJ2-1, with 9 bases fitting TRBD1. Germline CDR1 MNHNS, CDR2 SASEGT. Germline trimming cut 7 bases from V and 8 bases from J; bases unmatched to any gene: 18. CDR3 length equals 17 residues. The CDR3 loop is CASNRGTGKAGSYEQFF. The CDR3 DNA follows: TGTGCCAGCAATAGGGGGACAGGGAAGGCGGGGTCCTATGAGCAGTTCTTC.

In its sample, this clonotype was seen many times. The chain combines TRBV3-1 with TRBJ2-7, with TRBD2 identical over 10 bases. The CDR3 consists of 16 residues. Trimming at V came to 4 bases and at J to 3 bases, leaving 9 bases not matched to a gene. Looked up from germline, CDR1 is LGHDT and CDR2 is YNNKEL (reference sequence). The CDR3, as DNA: TGTGCCAGCAGCCTCCATACGGGACTAGCGAACTACGAGCAGTACTTC. This sequence encodes CASSLHTGLANYEQYF.

The CDR3 bases are TGTGCCTGGAGTGGGGGACAAACCTCTGGAAACACCATATATTTT. It translates to CAWSGGQTSGNTIYF. This chain links TRBV30 with TRBJ1-3; D is possibly TRBD1 (6 bases). CDR3 length: 15 residues. V dropped 1 base and J dropped 0 bases, with 10 bases sitting between them. Germline loops: CDR1 GTSNPN, CDR2 SVGIG (reference sequence).

This clonotype was detected a few times. V is TRBV3-1 and J is TRBJ2-1; 7 nucleotides line up with TRBD2. After removal of 1 base from V and 7 bases from J, the junction contained 7 bases not matched to a gene. Germline CDR1 and CDR2: LGHDT and YNNKEL (reference sequence). The CDR3 loop spans 15 amino acids. The CDR3 loop reads CASSQVGGSGNEQFF. The CDR3, as DNA: TGTGCCAGCAGCCAAGTCGGCGGGAGCGGGAATGAGCAGTTCTTC.

There are a few counts of this clonotype. The rearrangement uses TRBV20-1 and TRBJ1-2; TRBD1 might be the D (6 bases). CDR3 length equals 11 residues. Germline V gene sequence: CDR1 DFQATT, CDR2 SNEGSKA (reference sequence). The CDR3 DNA reads TGCAGATCCTCAGGGGAGGGTGGCTACACCTTC. Its protein product is CRSSGEGGYTF.

This clonotype came up a few times. V usage is TRBV4-3 and J usage is TRBJ2-5; D may be TRBD1 (6 bases). The CDR3 spans 16 residues. Germline V lookup: CDR1 LGHNA, CDR2 YSLEER. V dropped 1 base and J dropped 2 bases, with 14 bases sitting between them. As DNA, the CDR3 is TGCGCCAGCAGCCAAGGGACAGCGGAGAAACAAGAGACCCAGTACTTC. Translating it yields CASSQGTAEKQETQYF.

V and J are TRBV4-2 and TRBJ2-1; a weak D match, TRBD1 (6 bases). The length of the CDR3 is 14 residues. Germline assignment: CDR1 LGHNA and CDR2 YNFKEQ. The V end lost 5 bases, the J end lost 9 bases, and 17 bases lay between the germline ends. CDR3 sequence (DNA): TGTGCCAGCAGCAAAGCCAGGTTAGGGGGTGAGCAGTTCTTC. The encoded protein is CASSKARLGGEQFF.

This chain connects TRBV7-9 to TRBJ2-1; D is undetermined. This CDR3 is built from 15 residues. V lost 5 bases, J lost 0 bases, and 11 bases lay in between. Looked up from germline, CDR1 is SEHNR and CDR2 is FQNEAQ (reference sequence). In nucleotides, the CDR3 is TGTGCCAGCAGCCACGAGGCTTCCTCCTACAATGAGCAGTTCTTC. Translating it yields CASSHEASSYNEQFF.

This clonotype was recorded a few times. The J gene is TRBJ1-6, the V gene TRBV9, with D unresolved. Deletions cut 4 bases from V and 6 bases from J, with 14 bases between. Germline lookup yields CDR1 SGDLS and CDR2 YYNGEE. The CDR3 contains 15 residues. The CDR3 spells CASSTTGSSNSPLHF. CDR3 DNA sequence: TGTGCCAGCAGCACCACCGGCTCTTCTAATTCACCCCTCCACTTT.

The gene calls are TRBV7-9 and TRBJ2-3, with 7 bases that match TRBD2. Trimming removed 6 bases from V and 0 bases from J; junction bases left unmatched: 12. Germline V gene lookup returns CDR1 SEHNR and CDR2 FQNEAQ (reference sequence). The CDR3 is made up of 17 amino acids. CDR3 residues: CASRSIREATSTDTQYF. CDR3 nucleotides: TGTGCCAGCAGATCGATTCGGGAGGCTACTAGCACAGATACGCAGTATTTT.

The CDR3, as DNA: TGTGCCAGAAAGATGGGGAATGAGCAGTTCTTC. This codes for CARKMGNEQFF. The J gene is TRBJ2-1, the V gene TRBV2; D remains ambiguous. CDR1 and CDR2 from the germline V gene are SNHLY and FYNNEI. The V and J ends lost 9 bases and 7 bases respectively, with 10 bases between them. This CDR3 comprises 11 residues.

V and J are TRBV11-3 and TRBJ2-1; D gene uncertain. Trimming cost V 5 bases and J 9 bases, with 11 bases left between them. CDR1 is SGHNT, CDR2 YENEEA, per germline. This CDR3 has 12 residues. The CDR3 DNA sequence: TGTGCCAGCAGCCCTACTCAAGGTGAGCAGTTCTTC. This gives the protein CASSPTQGEQFF.

V gene TRBV29-1 combines with J gene TRBJ1-4, with TRBD1 as a possible D gene (5 bases). This CDR3 is built from 14 residues. Germline V CDR1 and CDR2: SQVTM, ANQGSEA. Trimming took 2 bases from V and 6 from J, leaving 13 bases between them. CDR3 residues: CSVERGPGDEKLFF. As DNA, the CDR3 is TGCAGCGTTGAAAGGGGACCGGGTGATGAAAAACTGTTTTTT. Filled out from reference TRBV29-1 and TRBJ1-4, the complete variable domain reads SAVISQKPSRDICQRGTSLTIQCQVDSQVTMMFWYRQQPGQSLTLIATANQGSEATYESGFVIDKFPISRPNLTFSTLTVSNMSPEDSSIYLCSVERGPGDEKLFFGSGTQLSVL.

This clonotype appeared many times. The chain joins TRBV7-9 to TRBJ1-6; D possibly corresponds to TRBD1 (6 bases). The CDR3 runs to 14 residues. V lost 3 bases and J lost 3, with 6 bases in between. CDR1 and CDR2 from the germline V gene are SEHNR and FQNEAQ (reference sequence). DNA for the CDR3: TGTGCCAGCAGCTTGGGACACTATAATTCACCCCTCCACTTT. Its protein is CASSLGHYNSPLHF.

This clonotype came up many times. The J gene is TRBJ2-1, the V gene TRBV20-1; D not certain. Germline lookup yields CDR1 DFQATT and CDR2 SNEGSKA (reference sequence). This CDR3 region has 13 residues. V lost 7 bases to trimming and J lost 2 bases, with 12 bases between them. CDR3 DNA sequence: TGCAGTGTCCGTAGCCTCACCTACAATGAGCAGTTCTTC. Translating it yields CSVRSLTYNEQFF.

The CDR3 DNA sequence: TGTGCCAGCAGTGAAAACCTTAGGGCCGTCTACGAGCAGTACTTC. Amino acid sequence: CASSENLRAVYEQYF. The chain recombines TRBV2 with TRBJ2-7; the D is unclear. The CDR3 length is 15 residues. Trimming pared 2 bases from V and 3 bases from J, leaving 14 bases between. The germline V gene encodes CDR1 SNHLY and CDR2 FYNNEI.

J is TRBJ2-1 and V is TRBV11-2, with 7 positions matching TRBD1. The CDR3 has 11 amino acids. V shed 8 bases and J 9 bases; nucleotides not matched to a gene: 4. The germline V gene encodes CDR1 SGHAT and CDR2 FQNNGV. CDR3 bases: TGTGCCAGCCAGGCAGGGGGTGAGCAGTTCTTC. It translates to CASQAGGEQFF. The variable domain in full, completed from reference TRBV11-2 and TRBJ2-1, reads EAGVAQSPRYKIIEKRQSVAFWCNPISGHATLYWYQQILGQGPKLLIQFQNNGVVDDSQLPKDRFSAERLKGVDSTLKIQPAKLEDSAVYLCASQAGGEQFFGPGTRLTVL.

This rearrangement joins TRBV6-2 or TRBV6-3 to TRBJ1-1; no reliable D call. The CDR3 totals 17 residues. CDR1 and CDR2 from the germline V gene are MNHEY and SVGEGT. With 0 bases removed from V and 4 bases from J, the gap between germline ends came to 18 bases. The CDR3, as DNA: TGTGCCAGCAGTTACTCGGCCGGGCAATCGGGTGGCACTGAAGCTTTCTTT. It is translated as CASSYSAGQSGGTEAFF.

This clonotype was seen more than once but under ten times. The V gene is TRBV20-1, the J gene TRBJ2-7, with D possibly called TRBD1 or TRBD2 (5 bases each). Looked up from germline, CDR1 is DFQATT and CDR2 is SNEGSKA (reference sequence). This CDR3 spans 13 amino acids. The V and J ends lost 5 bases and 5 bases respectively, with 16 bases between them. The CDR3 DNA follows: TGCAGTGCTCCTCGGGACGGGCTGAACGAGCAGTACTTC. Protein product: CSAPRDGLNEQYF.

V usage is TRBV10-3 and J usage is TRBJ2-7, with D tentatively TRBD2 (6 bases). The CDR3 has 17 residues. The V end lost 2 bases, the J end lost 2 bases, and 19 bases lay between the germline ends. Germline V gene lookup returns CDR1 ENHRY and CDR2 SYGVKD. Written as DNA, the CDR3 is TGTGCCATCAGTGAGGGGGGGTTGGGCGCACCAACCTACGAGCAGTACTTC. Translated: CAISEGGLGAPTYEQYF.

V is TRBV2 and J is TRBJ1-2; no firm D call. V was pared by 7 bases and J by 7 bases, with 16 bases between. The CDR3 covers 13 residues. The germline gives CDR1 SNHLY, CDR2 FYNNEI. As DNA, the CDR3 is TGTGCCAGCAATATGGGAGGTGGTTCTGGCTACACCTTC. Protein product: CASNMGGGSGYTF.

This clonotype was picked up many times. V usage is TRBV5-5 and J usage is TRBJ1-1; D gene ambiguous. This CDR3 has 15 amino acids. V lost 0 bases and J 0 bases, leaving 9 bases between the germline ends. Germline CDR1 and CDR2: SGHKS and YYEKEE (reference sequence). CDR3: CASSLGPGMNTEAFF. CDR3 bases: TGTGCCAGCAGCTTGGGACCGGGAATGAACACTGAAGCTTTCTTT.

There are many counts of this clonotype. The V and J genes are TRBV27 and TRBJ2-1, with TRBD2 matching over 7 bases. Losses at the gene ends were 3 bases for V and 3 bases for J; bases not matched to a gene: 5. Germline loops: CDR1 MNHEY, CDR2 SMNVEV (reference sequence). The CDR3 extends over 15 amino acids. CDR3 sequence (DNA): TGTGCCAGCAGTTTTGGCGGGAGATTCTACAATGAGCAGTTCTTC. It specifies CASSFGGRFYNEQFF.

The V and J genes are TRBV12-3 or TRBV12-4 and TRBJ1-5; D is undetermined. The CDR3 is 12 amino acids. V lost 3 bases and J lost 7, with 7 bases in between. Here the CDR3 DNA reads TGTGCCAGCAGTTTCCCACCCCAGCCCCAGCATTTT. Translation: CASSFPPQPQHF.

This clonotype was seen ten or more times. This sequence joins TRBV12-3 or TRBV12-4 and TRBJ2-2; TRBD2 is a possible D gene (6 bases). Trimming pared 10 bases from V and 6 bases from J, leaving 18 bases between. CDR3 length equals 14 residues. The CDR3 coding sequence is TGTGCCATCGCCGGACTACGCGCGGCCGGGGAGCTGTTTTTT. Translating gives CAIAGLRAAGELFF.

The chain combines TRBV12-3 or TRBV12-4 with TRBJ2-7, with 8 bases fitting TRBD2. The CDR3 consists of 13 residues. After removal of 4 bases from V and 6 bases from J, the junction contained 5 bases not matched to a gene. Written as DNA, the CDR3 is TGTGCCAGCAGTTCCCGGGGGGGGGGCGAGCAGTACTTC. Translation: CASSSRGGGEQYF.

This clonotype has a count of ten or more. The chain recombines TRBV3-1 with TRBJ2-5; D gene ambiguous. The CDR3 length is 15 residues. Germline CDR1 LGHDT, CDR2 YNNKEL (reference sequence). Trimming stripped 4 bases from V and 2 bases from J, with 14 bases between. CDR3 nucleotides: TGTGCCAGCAGCCCGTCCCCGCGGCTTCAAGAGACCCAGTACTTC. It codes for CASSPSPRLQETQYF.